This T cell receptor beta chain comes out of a study of cytomegalovirus exposure and HLA in healthy donors (dated by TCRdb to about 2017). Turning to the overall study: In an earlier analysis of some 550 of the donors, 276 Gb of sequence data and 90 million to 120 million unique TCR beta sequences from approximately 180 million T cells were reported. HLA typing included class I and class II loci at four-digit resolution. Several DR-DQ haplotypes were treated as single units for association and clustering because of strong linkage in the cohort. Among some 410 genotyped donors of the cohort, an average of around 250,000 unique TCR beta nucleotide sequences was sequenced per donor, of which about 19% were non-productive. An earlier analysis of more than 450 of the donors used high-throughput TCR beta sequencing to judge whether each TCR beta V gene segment behaved as functional or pseudogenic. The aim of the study was to test whether cataloging public T cell receptors could identify signatures of past pathogen exposure. Rather than drawing on any new phenotypic data, the later analysis identified candidate immune exposures from TCR beta sequences and the way those sequences occurred across donors. A later analysis re-analyzed previously published TCR beta repertoires from hundreds of donors and added high-resolution HLA genotyping to study TCR occurrence patterns. To predict cytomegalovirus infection status, the study combined high-throughput TCR immunosequencing, statistical association of individual TCRs with disease status, and machine learning. Roughly 300 gigabases of sequencing data and approximately 80 million unique TCR sequences were included in an early release covering 550 to 800 HLA-typed donors. Every repertoire in the discovery cohort had been generated on one and the same sequencing platform. Along with the approximately 700-subject first cohort, a separate validation cohort of around 120 different subjects was used. The genetic ancestry cluster associated with self-reported Caucasian donors included around four fifths of the roughly 400 genotyped donors. The number of typed donors differed by locus: about 620-630 for A, B, C, DRB1 and DQB1; approximately 520 for DQA1; 606 for DPA1; and around 490 for DPB1. Donor age, sex, ethnicity and CMV serostatus were collected together with the repertoire data. The study used immunosequencing to profile the T cell repertoires of several hundred subjects and linked those repertoires to cytomegalovirus serostatus. In a later genetic analysis, genome-wide SNP genotypes for about three fifths of the roughly 670 donors were used, and that subset was treated as a discovery cohort. The full study reports these points: Linkage disequilibrium might explain the correlated functional status among segregating V segments, but an unknown experimental factor could not be excluded. When HLA alleles, especially DR and DQ, strongly co-occurred, TCR associations were difficult to assign to individual alleles. A further reported finding was that TCR beta sequences accurately predicted the HLA-A and HLA-B alleles for most subjects in the first cohort. Fewer than 20 rarely observed V segments, including chromosome 9 orphons, were excluded from the earlier analysis of about 500 of the donors because counts were too low. In an earlier analysis of fewer than 750 of the donors, most TCR beta V segments were observed in productive rearrangements about 87% or about 30% of the time, broadly matching IMGT annotations. A later analysis associated 17,000 or so TCR beta sequences with specific HLA alleles at a false discovery rate of 0.05. Sequencing depth was assumed to be roughly uniform across donors in the presence/absence analyses, though that assumption may not hold. In both the original and validation cohorts, the classifier was reported to diagnose cytomegalovirus status with high specificity and sensitivity. In vitro tests confirmed that a few of the cytomegalovirus-associated TCR beta chains recognize cytomegalovirus antigens. The sequencing pipeline was judged likely to have produced a cluster of highly shared sequence variants as a technical artifact. The study listed 164 TCR beta chains as associated with cytomegalovirus. In a later analysis, HLA-associated TCR beta chains showed more clonal expansion and lower generation probabilities than non-associated chains that were equally common. Most TCR sequences were seen in very few donors, while some public TCRs were found in many individuals. The only immune exposure information available for the cohort was CMV serostatus. A later analysis reported that several top co-occurrence clusters appeared linked to parvovirus B19, influenza, CMV and Epstein-Barr virus. According to a later analysis, most CMV-associated TCR beta chains appeared to be HLA-restricted, and the HLA associations seemed to be driven largely by CMV exposure. A later genetic analysis associated a missense DCLRE1C variant with V-gene and J-gene trimming of TCR beta chains, and an independent cohort replicated the association. This cohort had only TCR beta chains sequenced, and the lack of alpha or paired-chain data limited which features could be detected. According to a later genetic analysis, donors in an Asian-associated ancestry cluster had fewer N-insertions in productive TCRs than the approximately 650-donor mean. According to a later analysis, TCR association rates differed among HLA loci, with DRB1 alleles showing the most associated TCRs and HLA-C alleles showing the fewest. It was suggested by the authors that the approach could potentially be generalized to other disease states and immunological phenotypes. Because HLA typing was unavailable for some donors at each locus, only the typed subset was used in association tests.

The cohort comprised fewer than 750 healthy bone marrow donors. At the time of sampling, all cohort members were nominally healthy, though unrecorded immune exposures were likely present. The donor tested CMV seronegative and was one of the 352 seronegative cohort members. A peripheral blood sample was provided by each donor, and peripheral blood mononuclear cells were used for TCR beta sequencing. Genomic DNA extraction from the blood cell samples was performed with the Qiagen DNeasy Blood Extraction Kit. The protocol used for the library was the immunoSEQ multiplex PCR assay. For the multiplex PCR, a mixture combining 60 forward primers for TCR Vbeta segments and 13 reverse primers for TCR Jbeta segments was used. Amplification of the CDR3 region of rearranged TCR beta genes was performed with a multiplex PCR assay on genomic DNA. On the Illumina HiSeq System, the amplified TCR beta libraries were sequenced as 87-base-pair reads. Concerning the study's data processing: A later analysis tallied 75 million to 85 million unique TCR beta chains across the approximately 670 repertoires, and about 10 million of those chains were shared by two or more donors. To remove PCR and sequencing errors, raw reads were error-corrected and collapsed into unique sequences using a nearest-neighbor algorithm that merged closely related sequences. CDR3 sequences were aligned to IMGT reference sequences to assign V, D and J gene segments. For a sequence to be retained, a match of at least six nucleotides was required to both a V gene segment and a J gene segment. Rearrangements were called productive when the CDR3 lacked stop codons and stayed in frame with V and J; all others were non-productive. CDR3 was defined by IMGT convention, running from the second conserved V-encoded cysteine to the conserved J-encoded phenylalanine. In an earlier analysis of roughly 580 of the donors, sequences lacking an unambiguous match to a single V gene segment were excluded. An earlier analysis of 450 to 650 of the donors called V segments functional above 56.7% productive rearrangements and segregating when the between-donor standard deviation exceeded 5%. To diagnose cytomegalovirus status from the catalog of TCR beta chain sequences, a statistical classification framework was built. A later analysis assigned V and J genes by comparing TCR nucleotide sequences with IMGT/GENE-DB human TR gene sequences. Using the TCRdist pipeline, a later analysis assigned CDR3 sequences along with most-parsimonious VDJ recombination scenarios. In a later analysis, every TCR beta chain was defined by the combination of its CDR3 amino acid sequence and its V-gene family, and reads without a unique V-gene family were dropped. A later analysis removed 592 highly shared, low-generation-probability nucleotide sequences to deal with suspected cross-contamination and a sequencing artifact. In a later analysis, a clonal expansion index was calculated for each public chain from normalized within-repertoire ranks of inferred template counts. In a later analysis, generation probabilities were computed using a VDJ recombination model fitted to out-of-frame rearrangements, and the results were checked against IGoR. A later analysis scored TCR-TCR, TCR-HLA and TCR-CMV co-occurrence with hypergeometric tests, applying a repertoire-size bias correction to TCR pairs. To estimate false discovery rates, a later analysis permuted the HLA or CMV assignments 20 times. A later analysis grouped co-occurring TCRs with DBSCAN, adding TCRdist sequence similarity when clustering within HLA-allele-positive subsets. Repertoires with fewer than 30,000 or more than 120,000 public chains were left out of co-occurrence clustering, as were four to six repertoires with anomalous nucleotide sharing. TCRdb stores this immuneACCESS table with in-frame sequences only. Part of the clones is absent; in the studies checked, under half of the shortfall reflects unresolved V genes, and no reason is known for the rest. V and J calls and clone size are those listed in that table; D and trimming were worked out from the DNA. In this sample's table one finds around 140,000 clones. The top ten hold about 2.2% of the sample.

On this clone itself: The target of this receptor is not known.

Sequencing was performed on PBMCs. The sequence came from a woman under 30 in good health and CMV-seronegative.

The CDR3 sequence is CASGPGQGPYNEQFF. In nucleotides, the sequence is TGTGCTAGTGGCCCTGGACAGGGGCCGTACAATGAGCAGTTCTTC. The sequence links TRBV12-5 to TRBJ2-1, and 9 junction bases match TRBD1. CDR1 and CDR2 are read off the germline V gene as LGHNT and FRNRAP. The junction shows trimming of 6 bases on V and 4 bases on J, and the gene matches do not reach 7 bases of it. Including cysteine and phenylalanine, the CDR3 has 15 amino acids. Only CDR3 DNA is held: 45 bases, read in frame from base 1.